Each of the 5 T cell receptor beta chains below was sequenced from the same sample in a study of shared T cell receptors in the human thymus (dated by TCRdb to the early 2020s). Library construction relied on the immunoSEQ multiplex PCR assay. Drawn from immuneACCESS, this table holds only the in-frame rearrangements with V and J called that TCRdb kept. Clones are partly lost; checked studies trace under half to an unresolved V gene and leave the rest unexplained. The sample contains hundreds of thousands of clones, around nine tenths of them found a single time. Of the sample, approximately 0.01% is held by the ten largest clones. The sample also formed part of further work on human thymus T cells.

The specimen was thymocytes. These receptors were obtained from a boy under two years old with a congenital heart defect. Donor details come from another sample of the same person, matched by shared clones.

The rearrangement uses TRBV28 and TRBJ2-1, with TRBD2 as a possible D gene (6 bases). The germline V gene has CDR1 MDHEN and CDR2 SYDVKM. Trimming left V 3 bases short and J 5 bases short, with 20 bases between. The CDR3 runs to 17 residues. The CDR3 protein is CASSFHRREKRHNEQFF. The CDR3 coding sequence is TGTGCCAGCAGTTTCCACCGGAGGGAGAAAAGACACAATGAGCAGTTCTTC.

This chain connects TRBV7-6 to TRBJ2-3; a weak D match, TRBD1 (6 bases). The germline CDR1 and CDR2 sequences are SGHVS and FNYEAQ. The CDR3 has 15 amino acids. Trimming took off 5 bases at V and 0 bases at J, with 12 bases between the two ends. This CDR3 reads CASSPRGWSTDTQYF. The CDR3 DNA follows: TGTGCCAGCAGCCCCAGGGGATGGAGCACAGATACGCAGTATTTT. Full variable domain (outside the CDR3, taken from reference TRBV7-6 and TRBJ2-3): GAGVSQSPRYKVTKRGQDVALRCDPISGHVSLYWYRQALGQGPEFLTYFNYEAQQDKSGLPNDRFSAERPEGSISTLTIQRTEQRDSAMYRCASSPRGWSTDTQYFGPGTRLTVL.

The V call is TRBV7-6, the J call TRBJ2-7; 13 bases match TRBD2. V trimming: 5 bases; J trimming: 5 bases; junction bases outside the gene matches: 6. This CDR3 contains 15 residues. Germline V gene data show CDR1 as SGHVS and CDR2 as FNYEAQ. CDR3 loop: CASSPELAGGHEQYF. As DNA, the CDR3 is TGTGCCAGCAGCCCGGAACTAGCGGGGGGGCACGAGCAGTACTTC.

This chain connects TRBV2 to TRBJ2-4; 8 nucleotides align to TRBD1. V trimming: 4 bases; J trimming: 2 bases; junction bases outside the gene matches: 4. The CDR3 spans 15 residues. The germline V gene encodes CDR1 SNHLY and CDR2 FYNNEI. The CDR3 protein is CASSAGGATKNIQYF. The CDR3 DNA sequence: TGTGCCAGCAGTGCAGGGGGCGCGACCAAAAACATTCAGTACTTC.

The chain combines TRBV27 with TRBJ2-1; D may be TRBD1 (6 bases). The V and J ends lost 2 bases and 0 bases respectively, with 20 bases between them. Germline loops: CDR1 MNHEY, CDR2 SMNVEV (reference sequence). CDR3 length: 19 amino acids. The CDR3 nucleotides read TGTGCCAGCAGTTTAGGGGAGAACGGTTCAGGGGTCTCCTACAATGAGCAGTTCTTC. It yields the protein CASSLGENGSGVSYNEQFF.